Presented here are 8 T cell receptor beta chains from one specimen sequenced in a study of identical twins. MiXCR, run by TCRdb on the 5' RACE reads, gives a single entry per CDR3 protein. The top ten clones hold around 1.6% of a sample with nearly 900,000 distinct CDR3 sequences, over 9% of them seen once. The same sample was also studied in work on yellow fever vaccine responses in identical twins.

Sequenced sample: PBMCs. Receptor source: a young woman in good health.

This clonotype was picked up many times. The CDR3 here is CASTRTGDTGELFF. CDR3 coding DNA: TGCGCCAGCACCCGGACAGGGGACACCGGGGAGCTGTTTTTT. The chain recombines TRBV5-1 with TRBJ2-2, with 9 bases fitting TRBD1. The ends lost 6 bases at V and 3 bases at J; junction bases unmatched: 3. The germline V gene has CDR1 SGHRS and CDR2 YFSETQ. The CDR3 runs 14 residues.

The table lists this clonotype with a few counts. Being one base from a much bigger clone, this may be a read error. This chain links TRBV6-1 with TRBJ2-2; 9 bases are a match to TRBD1. V gave up 6 bases and J gave up 3 bases; unmatched junction bases: 2. CDR1 is MNHNS and CDR2 is SASEGT in the germline V gene. The CDR3 is 14 amino acids. The CDR3 region has the DNA TGTGCCAGCAGGAGGACAGGGGACACCGGGGAGCTGTTTTTT. Its translation: CASRRTGDTGELFF.

This clonotype was detected a few times. The V and J genes are TRBV3-1 and TRBJ2-5; a weak D match, TRBD2 (5 bases). Germline values: CDR1 LGHDT, CDR2 YNNKEL (reference sequence). The V and J ends lost 8 bases and 9 bases respectively, with 19 bases between them. The CDR3 is made up of 13 amino acids. As DNA, the CDR3 is TGTGCCAGCGGTAAAGGCAGATCGGAGGCCCAGTACTTC. It yields the protein CASGKGRSEAQYF.

This clonotype was counted only a few times. V gene TRBV6-1 combines with J gene TRBJ2-1; D possibly uses TRBD1 or TRBD2 (5 bases each). This CDR3 has 16 residues. Germline assignment: CDR1 MNHNS and CDR2 SASEGT. Deletions cut 7 bases from V and 0 bases from J, with 16 bases between. CDR3 amino acids: CASTLTGADSYNEQFF. CDR3 DNA sequence: TGTGCCAGCACCCTAACCGGGGCCGACTCCTACAATGAGCAGTTCTTC.

The rearrangement joins TRBV20-1 to TRBJ2-7; the match to TRBD1 covers 9 bases. The ends lost 4 bases at V and 5 bases at J; junction bases unmatched: 9. The CDR3 loop spans 14 amino acids. Germline CDR1 DFQATT, CDR2 SNEGSKA (reference sequence). CDR3 sequence reads: CSAKGGQGKHEQYF. The CDR3 DNA follows: TGCAGTGCTAAGGGGGGACAGGGCAAACACGAGCAGTACTTC.

This clonotype was seen a few times. The V gene is TRBV24-1, the J gene TRBJ2-1, with D perhaps matching TRBD1 (5 bases). Germline lookup yields CDR1 KGHDR and CDR2 SFDVKD. Trimming took off 1 base at V and 5 bases at J, with 14 bases between the two ends. CDR3 length: 16 residues. The CDR3 bases are TGTGCCACCAGTGATTTCAAGGGGCTAAGGGACAATGAGCAGTTCTTC. This translates into CATSDFKGLRDNEQFF.

This clonotype was picked up a small number of times. V gene TRBV6-1 combines with J gene TRBJ2-1; 7 nucleotides align to TRBD1. In germline, CDR1 is MNHNS, CDR2 SASEGT. Losses at the gene ends were 3 bases for V and 4 bases for J; bases not matched to a gene: 9. The CDR3 sequence is 16 residues long. The CDR3 nucleotides read TGTGCCAGCAGTGAGGGGGACAGTCGAATATACAATGAGCAGTTCTTC. Residues: CASSEGDSRIYNEQFF.

This clonotype was found a few times. The CDR3 region is CASRRTSGRHYNEQFF. The CDR3 DNA is TGTGCCAGCAGGCGGACTAGCGGGAGACACTACAATGAGCAGTTCTTC. This chain connects TRBV12-3 or TRBV12-4 to TRBJ2-1; 13 bases agree with TRBD2. The CDR3 contains 16 residues. The ends lost 6 bases at V and 3 bases at J; junction bases unmatched: 5.